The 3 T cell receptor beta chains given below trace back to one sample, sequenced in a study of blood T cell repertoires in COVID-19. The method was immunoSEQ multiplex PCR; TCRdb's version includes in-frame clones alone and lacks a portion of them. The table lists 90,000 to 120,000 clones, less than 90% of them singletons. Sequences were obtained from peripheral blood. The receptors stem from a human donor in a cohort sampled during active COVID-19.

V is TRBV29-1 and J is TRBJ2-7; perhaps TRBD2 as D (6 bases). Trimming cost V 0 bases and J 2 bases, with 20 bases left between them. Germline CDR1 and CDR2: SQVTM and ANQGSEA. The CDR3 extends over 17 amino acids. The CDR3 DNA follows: TGCAGCGTTGAAGATCCACCGGGACTCCAATCACCCTACGAGCAGTACGTC. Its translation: CSVEDPPGLQSPYEQYV.

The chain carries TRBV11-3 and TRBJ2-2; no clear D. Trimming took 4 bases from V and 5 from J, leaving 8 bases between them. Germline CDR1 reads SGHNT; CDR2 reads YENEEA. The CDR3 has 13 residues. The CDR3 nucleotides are TGTGCCAGCAGCTCGTCCGAGACCGGGGAGCTGTTTTTT. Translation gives CASSSSETGELFF.

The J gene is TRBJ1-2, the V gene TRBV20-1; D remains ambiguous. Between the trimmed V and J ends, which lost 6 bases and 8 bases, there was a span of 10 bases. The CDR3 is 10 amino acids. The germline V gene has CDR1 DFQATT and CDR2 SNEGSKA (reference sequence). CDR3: CSAQFEGYTF. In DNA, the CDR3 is TGCAGTGCCCAATTTGAGGGCTACACCTTC.